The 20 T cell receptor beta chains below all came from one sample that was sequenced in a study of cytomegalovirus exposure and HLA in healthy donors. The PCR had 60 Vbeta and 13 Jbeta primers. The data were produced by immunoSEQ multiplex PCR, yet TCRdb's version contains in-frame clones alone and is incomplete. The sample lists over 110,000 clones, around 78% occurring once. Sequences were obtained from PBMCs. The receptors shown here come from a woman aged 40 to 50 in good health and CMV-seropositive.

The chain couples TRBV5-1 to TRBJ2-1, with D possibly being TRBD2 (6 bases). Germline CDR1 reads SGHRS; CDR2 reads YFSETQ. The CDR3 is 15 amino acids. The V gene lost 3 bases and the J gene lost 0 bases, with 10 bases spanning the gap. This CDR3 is CASSYDGSSYNEQFF. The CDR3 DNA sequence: TGCGCCAGCAGCTACGACGGGAGCTCCTACAATGAGCAGTTCTTC.

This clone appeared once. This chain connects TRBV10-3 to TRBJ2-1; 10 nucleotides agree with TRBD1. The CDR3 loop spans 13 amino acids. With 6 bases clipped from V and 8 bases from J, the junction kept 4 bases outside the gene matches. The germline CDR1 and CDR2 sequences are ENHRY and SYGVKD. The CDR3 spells CAIRDRGDDEQFF. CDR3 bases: TGTGCCATCAGGGACAGGGGGGACGATGAGCAGTTCTTC.

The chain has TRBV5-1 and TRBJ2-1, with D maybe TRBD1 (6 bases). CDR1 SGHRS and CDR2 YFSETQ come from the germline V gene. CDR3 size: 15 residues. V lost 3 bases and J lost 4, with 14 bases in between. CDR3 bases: TGCGCCAGCAGCTCCGCCGGGACAAATTACAATGAGCAGTTCTTC. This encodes CASSSAGTNYNEQFF.

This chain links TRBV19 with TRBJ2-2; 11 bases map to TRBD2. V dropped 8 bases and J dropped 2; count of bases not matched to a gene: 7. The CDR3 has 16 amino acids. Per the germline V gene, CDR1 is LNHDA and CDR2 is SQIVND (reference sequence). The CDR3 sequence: CASSATSGSNTGELFF. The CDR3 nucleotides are TGTGCCAGTTCCGCCACTAGCGGGAGCAACACCGGGGAGCTGTTTTTT.

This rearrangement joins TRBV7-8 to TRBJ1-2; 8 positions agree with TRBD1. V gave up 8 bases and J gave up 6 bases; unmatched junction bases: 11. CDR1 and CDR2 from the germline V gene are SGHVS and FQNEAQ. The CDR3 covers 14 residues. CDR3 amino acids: CASLGTGGGHGYTF. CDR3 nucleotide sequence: TGTGCCAGCCTAGGGACAGGAGGTGGTCATGGCTACACCTTC.

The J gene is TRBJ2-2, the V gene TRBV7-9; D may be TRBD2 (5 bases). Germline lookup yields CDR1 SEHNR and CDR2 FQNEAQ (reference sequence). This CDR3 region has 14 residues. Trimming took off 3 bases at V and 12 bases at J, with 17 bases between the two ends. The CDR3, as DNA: TGTGCCAGCAGCTTTGGGGAGACGCCCAGACAGCTGTTTTTT. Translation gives CASSFGETPRQLFF.

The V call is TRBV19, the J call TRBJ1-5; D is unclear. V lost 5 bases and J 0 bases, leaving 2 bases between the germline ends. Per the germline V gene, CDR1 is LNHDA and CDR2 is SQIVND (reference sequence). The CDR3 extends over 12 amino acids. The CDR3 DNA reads TGTGCCAGTAGTCATAGCAATCAGCCCCAGCATTTT. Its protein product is CASSHSNQPQHF.

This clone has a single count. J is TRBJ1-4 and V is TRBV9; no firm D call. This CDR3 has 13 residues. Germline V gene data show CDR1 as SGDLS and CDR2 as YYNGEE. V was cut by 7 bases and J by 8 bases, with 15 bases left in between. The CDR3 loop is CASSAGYSEKLFF. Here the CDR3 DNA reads TGTGCCAGCTCCGCGGGGTATAGCGAAAAACTGTTTTTT.

CDR3 residues: CASSPHRDSNEQFF. CDR3 nucleotides: TGTGCCAGCAGCCCCCACCGGGACTCCAATGAGCAGTTCTTC. This rearrangement joins TRBV6-6 to TRBJ2-1, with a tentative D call TRBD2 (6 bases). The CDR3 length is 14 residues. With 6 bases removed from V and 6 bases from J, the gap between germline ends came to 15 bases. The germline CDR1 and CDR2 sequences are MNHNY and SVGAGI (reference sequence).

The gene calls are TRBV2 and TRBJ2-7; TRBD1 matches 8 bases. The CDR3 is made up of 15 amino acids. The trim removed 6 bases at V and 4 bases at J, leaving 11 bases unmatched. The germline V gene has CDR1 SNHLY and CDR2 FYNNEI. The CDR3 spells CASRPGGSSSYEQYF. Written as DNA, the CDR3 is TGTGCCAGCAGGCCAGGGGGCTCCTCATCTTACGAGCAGTACTTC.

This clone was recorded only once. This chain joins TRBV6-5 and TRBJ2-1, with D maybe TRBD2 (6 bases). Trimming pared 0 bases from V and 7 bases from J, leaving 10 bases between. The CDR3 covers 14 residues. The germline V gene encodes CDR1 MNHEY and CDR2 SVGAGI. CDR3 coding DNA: TGTGCCAGCAGTTACTCGGACCGGGGGAATGAGCAGTTCTTC. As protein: CASSYSDRGNEQFF.

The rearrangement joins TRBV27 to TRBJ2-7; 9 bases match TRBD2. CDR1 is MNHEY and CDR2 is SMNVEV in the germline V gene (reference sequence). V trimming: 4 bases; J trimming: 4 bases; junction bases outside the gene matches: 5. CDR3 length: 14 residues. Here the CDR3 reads CASSWAGGLYEQYF. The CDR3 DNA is TGTGCCAGCAGTTGGGCGGGAGGGCTGTACGAGCAGTACTTC.

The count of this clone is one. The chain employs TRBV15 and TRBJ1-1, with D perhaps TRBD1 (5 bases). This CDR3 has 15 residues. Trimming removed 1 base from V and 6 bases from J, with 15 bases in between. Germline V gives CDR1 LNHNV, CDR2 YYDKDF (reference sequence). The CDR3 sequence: CATSRVIGGSAEAFF. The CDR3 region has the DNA TGTGCCACCAGCAGAGTAATCGGGGGGAGTGCTGAAGCTTTCTTT.

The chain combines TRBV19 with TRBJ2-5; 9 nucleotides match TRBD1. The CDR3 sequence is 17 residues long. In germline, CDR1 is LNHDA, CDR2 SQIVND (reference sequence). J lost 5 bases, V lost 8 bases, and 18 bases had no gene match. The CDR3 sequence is CASAGQGEGKGRETQYF. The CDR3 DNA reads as TGTGCCAGTGCGGGACAGGGTGAAGGTAAAGGGCGCGAGACCCAGTACTTC.

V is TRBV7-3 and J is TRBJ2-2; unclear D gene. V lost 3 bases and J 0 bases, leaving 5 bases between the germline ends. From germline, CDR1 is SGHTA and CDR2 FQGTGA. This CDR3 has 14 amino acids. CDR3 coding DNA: TGTGCCAGCAGCTTTGGCCCGAACACCGGGGAGCTGTTTTTT. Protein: CASSFGPNTGELFF.

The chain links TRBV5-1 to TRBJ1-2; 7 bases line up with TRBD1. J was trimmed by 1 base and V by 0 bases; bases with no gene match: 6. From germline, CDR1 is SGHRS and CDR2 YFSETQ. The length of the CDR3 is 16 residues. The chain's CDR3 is CASSLDSQGDNYGYTF. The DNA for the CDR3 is TGCGCCAGCAGCTTGGATAGTCAGGGGGATAACTATGGCTACACCTTC.

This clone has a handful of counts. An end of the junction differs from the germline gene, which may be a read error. This chain's CDR3 is CASSQQGRETQYF. For the CDR3, the DNA is TGTGCTAGCAGTCAACAGGGTAGGGAGACCCAGTACTTC. The rearrangement links TRBV7-7 to TRBJ2-5; D might be TRBD1 (6 bases). This CDR3 spans 13 amino acids. Germline-derived CDR1 and CDR2 are SSHAT and FNYEAQ (reference sequence).

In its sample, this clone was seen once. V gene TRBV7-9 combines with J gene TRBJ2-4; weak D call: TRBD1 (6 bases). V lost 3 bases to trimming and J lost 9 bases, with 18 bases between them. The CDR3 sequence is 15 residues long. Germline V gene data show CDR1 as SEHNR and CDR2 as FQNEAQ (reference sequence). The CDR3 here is CASSFQQGKCGIQYF. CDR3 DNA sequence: TGTGCCAGCAGCTTCCAACAGGGTAAGTGCGGCATTCAGTACTTC.

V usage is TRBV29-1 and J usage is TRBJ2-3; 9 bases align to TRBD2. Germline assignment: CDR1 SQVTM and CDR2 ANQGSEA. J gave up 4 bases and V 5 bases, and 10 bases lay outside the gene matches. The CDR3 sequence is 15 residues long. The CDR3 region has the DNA TGCAGCGTTCTAGGGGGTAGCGGGAGTGCAGATACGCAGTATTTT. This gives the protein CSVLGGSGSADTQYF.

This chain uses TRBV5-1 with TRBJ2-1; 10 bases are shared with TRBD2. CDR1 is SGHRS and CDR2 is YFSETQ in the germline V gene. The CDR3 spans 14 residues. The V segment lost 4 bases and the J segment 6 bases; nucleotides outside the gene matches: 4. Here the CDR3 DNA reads TGCGCCAGCAGCAGTCTAGCGGGAGTCAATGAGCAGTTCTTC. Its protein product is CASSSLAGVNEQFF.